This TCR beta chain was captured in a study of cytomegalovirus exposure and HLA in healthy donors. Trimming took 4 bases from V and 6 from J, leaving 11 bases between them. The CDR3 spans 12 residues. Germline CDR1 reads SGHNT; CDR2 reads YYREEE (reference sequence). PCR primers comprised 60 Vbeta and 13 Jbeta primers. Profiling relied on immunoSEQ multiplex PCR, and the TCRdb table lists in-frame clones only, not all of them. The sample holds around 220,000 clones, more than 60% seen once. The chain has TRBV5-4 and TRBJ2-7; maybe TRBD2 (6 bases). This TCR was sampled from a girl aged 2-10 years in good health and CMV-seronegative. Sequencing used PBMCs. The CDR3 DNA reads as TGTGCCAGCAGCGGGCTGGGGGGCGAGCAGTACTTC. Translated, it gives CASSGLGGEQYF.